The clone carrying this T cell receptor (beta chain) was counted only a few times. Its cognate antigen is unknown. TCRdb analysed the reads with MiXCR anew, one entry per CDR3 protein. The table has over 45,000 distinct CDR3 sequences, around 20% seen once. The data stem from a study of T cell repertoires in cytomegalovirus infection. Study-wide context: Newly reported HLA-C-restricted and thoroughly characterized HLA-B-restricted CMV epitopes were employed. Indicated by public TCR beta signatures were CMV infection and matching HLA type. Study-wide points: Identification of carriers of CMV plus the relevant HLA was achieved through cumulative public TCR beta family frequency.

This CDR3 is built from 13 residues. Germline V gene lookup returns CDR1 WSHSY and CDR2 SAAADI. Trimming stripped 3 bases from V and 0 bases from J, with 6 bases between. This specimen was CD8+ T cells from cultured PBMCs, taken from culture after CMV antigen stimulation. The TCR was taken from a human donor in good health (CMV status not recorded). Some clones in this sample may be carry-over from other donors' samples. The gene calls are TRBV10-2 and TRBJ2-7; D is ambiguous. The CDR3 region is CASSDFISYEQYF. CDR3 in DNA: TGCGCCAGCAGTGACTTTATCTCCTACGAGCAGTACTTC.